Below, 14 T cell receptor beta chains from the same sample are listed, as sequenced in a study of shared clonotypes between healthy human individuals. TCRdb's copy holds only in-frame clones and misses some; the assay was immunoSEQ multiplex PCR. The sample holds around 1.1 million clones, approximately 80% seen once. The sample comprised memory CD4+ T cells from PBMCs. Subset indicated: CD45RA-negative fraction. All receptors derive from a man aged 18 to 30 in good health. Some clones in this sample may be carry-over from other donors' samples.

V usage is TRBV6-5 and J usage is TRBJ2-1; D is ambiguous. The germline V and J ends were trimmed by 4 bases and 6 bases, with 10 bases remaining between them. In germline, CDR1 is MNHEY, CDR2 SVGAGI. The CDR3 contains 13 residues. The CDR3 is CASSFRAGNEQFF. DNA of the CDR3: TGTGCCAGCAGTTTCCGGGCAGGCAATGAGCAGTTCTTC.

V gene TRBV28 combines with J gene TRBJ2-1; D unclear. Germline CDR1 MDHEN, CDR2 SYDVKM. Trimming shortened V by 5 bases and J by 9 bases, and 11 bases separated the two germline ends. The CDR3 length is 12 residues. Here the CDR3 DNA reads TGTGCCAGCAGTATAGTCGGTAGTGAGCAGTTCTTC. It yields the protein CASSIVGSEQFF.

The V call is TRBV6-5, the J call TRBJ2-5; D remains unclear. Germline loops: CDR1 MNHEY, CDR2 SVGAGI. V was cut by 6 bases and J by 5 bases, with 7 bases left in between. The CDR3 extends over 11 amino acids. In DNA, the CDR3 is TGTGCCAGCAGGACTCGGGAGACCCAGTACTTC. Its translation: CASRTRETQYF.

This clone was observed a few times. The chain employs TRBV18 and TRBJ2-3, with TRBD2 matching 9 bases. Germline CDR1 reads KGHSH; CDR2 reads LQKENI. The trim removed 4 bases at V and 1 base at J, leaving 3 bases unmatched. The CDR3 is 15 amino acids. CDR3: CASSLSSGGTDTQYF. The CDR3 bases are TGTGCCAGCTCACTGTCTAGCGGGGGCACAGATACGCAGTATTTT.

This chain uses TRBV5-4 with TRBJ2-5; 7 bases line up with TRBD2. The CDR3 has 15 residues. CDR1 and CDR2 (germline): SGHNT, YYREEE (reference sequence). The V gene end was trimmed by 4 bases and the J gene end by 3 bases; junction bases not matched to a gene: 9. The CDR3 spells CASSVGWGGEETQYF. The CDR3 nucleotides read TGTGCCAGCAGCGTGGGGTGGGGAGGGGAAGAGACCCAGTACTTC. The whole variable domain, remainder taken from reference TRBV5-4 and TRBJ2-5, is ETGVTQSPTHLIKTRGQQVTLRCSSQSGHNTVSWYQQALGQGPQFIFQYYREEENGRGNFPPRFSGLQFPNYSSELNVNALELDDSALYLCASSVGWGGEETQYFGPGTRLLVL.

CDR3 DNA: TGTGCCAGCAGCTCACAGCCGAACACTGAAGCTTTCTTT. Its translation: CASSSQPNTEAFF. The chain is built from TRBV11-2 and TRBJ1-1; D is ambiguous. The CDR3 loop spans 13 amino acids. The germline CDR1 and CDR2 sequences are SGHAT and FQNNGV. V shed 4 bases and J shed 1 base, with 7 bases lying between them.

The rearrangement uses TRBV9 and TRBJ2-1; D remains ambiguous. The ends were cut back, 4 bases at V and 0 bases at J, with 20 bases in the middle. The germline V gene encodes CDR1 SGDLS and CDR2 YYNGEE. The CDR3 extends over 18 amino acids. CDR3 sequence: CASSRVFLNRYSYNEQFF. The CDR3 nucleotides are TGTGCCAGCAGCCGTGTGTTTCTTAACAGATACTCCTACAATGAGCAGTTCTTC.

With regard to this clone: Other DNA sequences in this sample translate to the same CDR3. V and J are TRBV5-1 and TRBJ1-1; the D gene is possibly TRBD1 (5 bases). The germline CDR1 and CDR2 sequences are SGHRS and YFSETQ. The CDR3 length is 14 residues. The germline V and J ends were trimmed by 4 bases and 5 bases, with 15 bases remaining between them. CDR3 bases: TGCGCCAGCAGCCCCTCAAGGGGTGATACTGAAGCTTTCTTT. This codes for CASSPSRGDTEAFF. Complete variable domain (other parts from reference TRBV5-1 and TRBJ1-1): KAGVTQTPRYLIKTRGQQVTLSCSPISGHRSVSWYQQTPGQGLQFLFEYFSETQRNKGNFPGRFSGRQFSNSRSEMNVSTLELGDSALYLCASSPSRGDTEAFFGQGTRLTVV.

This chain links TRBV5-1 with TRBJ2-7, with D uncertain. CDR1 is SGHRS and CDR2 is YFSETQ in the germline V gene. This CDR3 is built from 13 residues. Trimming took 4 bases from V and 5 from J, leaving 13 bases between them. The chain's CDR3 is CASSPTVDNEQYF. The DNA for the CDR3 is TGCGCCAGCAGCCCGACCGTCGACAACGAGCAGTACTTC.

The J gene is TRBJ1-4, the V gene TRBV9; D not resolved. This CDR3 comprises 13 residues. From germline, CDR1 is SGDLS and CDR2 YYNGEE. V dropped 4 bases and J dropped 5 bases, with 9 bases sitting between them. The CDR3 DNA is TGTGCCAGCAGCCGGACGGGCAATGAAAAACTGTTTTTT. Protein sequence: CASSRTGNEKLFF.

This rearrangement joins TRBV18 to TRBJ2-7; no firm D call. The CDR3 runs 12 residues. The V end was cut by 2 bases, the J end by 6 bases, with 8 bases between. CDR1 is KGHSH, CDR2 LQKENI, per germline. DNA of the CDR3: TGTGCCAGCTCACCAGCGTCCGCCGAGCAGTACTTC. It specifies CASSPASAEQYF.

The gene calls are TRBV6-5 and TRBJ1-2, with a weak D call TRBD1 (5 bases). The CDR3 sequence is 13 residues long. V was pared by 2 bases and J by 8 bases, with 12 bases between. The V gene's germline CDR1 is MNHEY and CDR2 SVGAGI. The CDR3, as DNA: TGTGCCAGCAGTTACGACAGCTCGGAAGGCTACACCTTC. Its translation: CASSYDSSEGYTF.

The V and J genes are TRBV5-6 and TRBJ1-1, with unresolved D. The CDR3 spans 14 residues. V lost 1 base and J lost 1, with 8 bases in between. Germline V gene lookup returns CDR1 SGHDT and CDR2 YYEEEE. In DNA, the CDR3 is TGTGCCAGCAGCTTGCCACATTCGAACACTGAAGCTTTCTTT. It codes for CASSLPHSNTEAFF.

The sample holds a few counts of this clone. This chain connects TRBV10-3 to TRBJ1-1; tentative D call: TRBD1 (6 bases). The CDR3 has 12 residues. The V gene's germline CDR1 is ENHRY and CDR2 SYGVKD. The V end was cut by 5 bases, the J end by 4 bases, with 8 bases between. The CDR3 DNA reads as TGTGCCATCAGTCAGGGGACCACTGAAGCTTTCTTT. Translation gives CAISQGTTEAFF.